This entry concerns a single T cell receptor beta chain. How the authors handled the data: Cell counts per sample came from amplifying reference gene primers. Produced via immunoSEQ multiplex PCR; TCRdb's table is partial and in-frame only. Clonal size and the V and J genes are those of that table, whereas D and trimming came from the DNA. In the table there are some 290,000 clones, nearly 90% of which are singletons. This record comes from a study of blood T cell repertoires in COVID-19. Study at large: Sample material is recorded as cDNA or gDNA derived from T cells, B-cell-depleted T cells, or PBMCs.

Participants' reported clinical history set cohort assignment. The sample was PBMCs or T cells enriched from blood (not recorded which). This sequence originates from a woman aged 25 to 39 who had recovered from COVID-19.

CDR3 DNA: TGCGCCAGCAACCAAGTTGTTGGGGGCGGGAGGGAGACTGAAGCTTTCTTT. Translating it yields CASNQVVGGGRETEAFF. The chain links TRBV23-1 to TRBJ1-1, with TRBD1 as a possible D gene (6 bases). TRBV23-1 is an ORF for which the function is uncertain. The length of the CDR3 is 17 residues. V was shortened by 7 bases and J by 5 bases, with 26 bases between the two germline ends.